This paragraph covers one TCR beta chain sequence. What antigen it recognizes has not been identified. Qualities for individual bases were not recorded, and no much larger clone is one base off. The collaborating institutions used their own protocols to collect whole blood in K2EDTA tubes. For TCRbeta analysis, collaborator samples were shipped as frozen whole blood, as isolated PBMCs, or as DNA extracted from either sample type. The immunoSEQ Assay, a bias-controlled multiplex PCR, was used to amplify TCRbeta CDR3 regions from genomic DNA. The original methods were these. Nucleated cell counts per sample were estimated from amplification of reference gene primers within the assay. Sequence reads were collapsed and filtered to measure the absolute abundance of every unique TCRbeta CDR3 rearrangement. For each sample, productive Simpson clonality was calculated as the square root of Simpson's diversity index over productive rearrangements. TCRdb re-hosts the immuneACCESS table, in-frame sequences only. Its copies lack some clones; in the studies checked, an unresolved V gene accounts for under half of them, and the cause for the rest is not known. That table furnishes V, J and clone size, whereas the DNA furnished D and trimming. The table for this sample lists some 260,000 clones; roughly 80% of them were counted only once. The ten largest clones add up to roughly 10% of the sample.

The data originate from a study of blood T cell repertoires in COVID-19 (dated by TCRdb to about 2020). For context, the study as a whole: Samples covering the acute and convalescent phases of COVID-19 were provided by collaborators in the United States, Italy and Spain. The repertoires were made available in a free public database intended to serve as a resource for research on the immune response to SARS-CoV-2. The dataset comprised deeply sampled blood TCRbeta repertoires from subjects exposed to, actively infected with, or recovered from COVID-19. A de-identified subject ID, COVID-19 status, age in years and sex were almost always included in the sample metadata. Samples came from the ongoing ImmuneRACE study (first 160 participants) plus 1,254 subjects from 6 global collaborators. Where available, HLA class I and class II types were taken from metadata supplied by the sample provider and were not determined by assay-based typing. The material from the prospective study consisted of cDNA or gDNA derived from T cells, B-cell-depleted T cells, or PBMCs. Points the paper makes about the study in general: The quantity of clinical and demographic metadata differed by source and by participant and was supplied without curation.

Sequencing used peripheral blood. The sequence came from an elderly man with acute or convalescent COVID-19.

The CDR3 protein is CASSSSGTYNEQFF. In nucleotides, the sequence is TGCGCCAGCAGCTCGAGCGGGACCTACAATGAGCAGTTCTTC. The chain is assembled from TRBV5-1 and TRBJ2-1; 7 bases in the junction line up with TRBD2. The CDR3 sequence holds 14 residues, the cysteine and phenylalanine included. Only the CDR3 portion is preserved as DNA: 42 bases, with reading frame beginning at the first base. At the junction V is shortened by 3 bases and J by 2 bases; bases outside the gene matches: 2. Based on the germline V gene, the CDR1 and CDR2 sequences are SGHRS and YFSETQ.